This TCR beta chain was recorded in a study of preoperative IRX-2 immunotherapy in early breast cancer. Using immunoSEQ multiplex PCR, the repertoire was profiled, and TCRdb retains in-frame clones only, with some absent. The profile shows under 25,000 clones, around 85% of them singletons. This CDR3 contains 15 residues. The germline CDR1 and CDR2 sequences are SGHNT and YENEEA. Trimming removed 4 bases from V and 1 base from J; junction bases left unmatched: 3. Treatment of the sample: preoperative locoregional IRX-2 cytokine immunotherapy. Samples came from a phase Ib trial of preoperative locoregional IRX-2 cytokine immunotherapy.

This TCR came from a human donor with breast cancer. Sequenced here: lymph node tissue, sampled after IRX-2 immunotherapy. This chain uses TRBV11-3 with TRBJ2-2; 7 nucleotides line up with TRBD1. For the CDR3, the DNA is TGTGCCAGCAGCTCTTGGGACAGGAACACCGGGGAGCTGTTTTTT. It encodes CASSSWDRNTGELFF.